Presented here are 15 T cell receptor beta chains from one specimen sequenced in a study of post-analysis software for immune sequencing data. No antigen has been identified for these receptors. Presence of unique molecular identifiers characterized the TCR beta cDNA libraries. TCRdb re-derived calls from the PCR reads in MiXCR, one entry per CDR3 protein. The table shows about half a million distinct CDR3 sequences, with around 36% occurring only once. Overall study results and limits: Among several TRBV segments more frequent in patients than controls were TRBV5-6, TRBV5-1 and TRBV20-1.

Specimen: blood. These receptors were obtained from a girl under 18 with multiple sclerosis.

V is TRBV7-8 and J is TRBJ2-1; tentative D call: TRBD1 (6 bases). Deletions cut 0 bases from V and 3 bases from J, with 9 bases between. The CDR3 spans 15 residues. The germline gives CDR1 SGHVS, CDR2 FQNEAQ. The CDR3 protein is CASSLAGALYNEQFF. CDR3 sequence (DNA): TGTGCCAGCAGCTTAGCGGGGGCCCTCTACAATGAGCAGTTCTTC. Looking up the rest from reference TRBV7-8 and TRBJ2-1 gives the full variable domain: GAGVSQSPRYKVAKRGQDVALRCDPISGHVSLFWYQQALGQGPEFLTYFQNEAQLDKSGLPSDRFFAERPEGSVSTLKIQRTQQEDSAVYLCASSLAGALYNEQFFGPGTRLTVL.

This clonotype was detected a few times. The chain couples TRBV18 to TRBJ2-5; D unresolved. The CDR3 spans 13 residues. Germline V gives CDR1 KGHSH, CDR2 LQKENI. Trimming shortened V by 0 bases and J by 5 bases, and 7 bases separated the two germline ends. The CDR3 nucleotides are TGTGCCAGCTCACCACCGTGGCGGGAGACCCAGTACTTC. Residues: CASSPPWRETQYF.

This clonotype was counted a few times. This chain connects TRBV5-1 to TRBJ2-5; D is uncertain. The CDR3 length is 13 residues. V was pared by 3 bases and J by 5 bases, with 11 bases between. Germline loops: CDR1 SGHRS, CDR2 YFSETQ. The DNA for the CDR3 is TGCGCCAGCAGCTCCCAAGGCAGTGAGACCCAGTACTTC. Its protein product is CASSSQGSETQYF.

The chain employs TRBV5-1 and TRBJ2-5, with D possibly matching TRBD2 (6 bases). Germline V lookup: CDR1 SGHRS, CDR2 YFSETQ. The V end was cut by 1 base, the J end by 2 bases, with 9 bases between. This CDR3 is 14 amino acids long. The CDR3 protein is CASSLSTSQETQYF. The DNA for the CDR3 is TGCGCCAGCAGCTTGTCGACTAGTCAAGAGACCCAGTACTTC. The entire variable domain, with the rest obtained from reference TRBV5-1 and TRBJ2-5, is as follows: KAGVTQTPRYLIKTRGQQVTLSCSPISGHRSVSWYQQTPGQGLQFLFEYFSETQRNKGNFPGRFSGRQFSNSRSEMNVSTLELGDSALYLCASSLSTSQETQYFGPGTRLLVL.

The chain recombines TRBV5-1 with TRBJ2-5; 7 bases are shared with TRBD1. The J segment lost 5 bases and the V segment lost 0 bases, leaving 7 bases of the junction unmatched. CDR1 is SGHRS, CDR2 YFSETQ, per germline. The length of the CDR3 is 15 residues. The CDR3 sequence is CASSLEGQSRETQYF. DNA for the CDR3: TGCGCCAGCAGCTTGGAGGGACAGTCTAGGGAGACCCAGTACTTC.

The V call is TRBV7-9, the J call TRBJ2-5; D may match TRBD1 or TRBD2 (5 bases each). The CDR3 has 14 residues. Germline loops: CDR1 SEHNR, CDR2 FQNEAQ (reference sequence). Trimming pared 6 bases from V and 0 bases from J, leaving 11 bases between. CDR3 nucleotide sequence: TGTGCCAGCAGTTCACGGGACCACCAAGAGACCCAGTACTTC. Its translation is CASSSRDHQETQYF.

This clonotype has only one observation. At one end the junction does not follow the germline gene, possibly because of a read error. The CDR3, as DNA: TGTGCCGGCAGCCCAGACAGAGTAAGGGGGCCGCAGTTCTTC. Translating gives CAGSPDRVRGPQFF. This chain connects TRBV5-6 to TRBJ2-1; the match to TRBD1 covers 7 bases. Germline V gene lookup returns CDR1 SGHDT and CDR2 YYEEEE. CDR3 length equals 14 residues.

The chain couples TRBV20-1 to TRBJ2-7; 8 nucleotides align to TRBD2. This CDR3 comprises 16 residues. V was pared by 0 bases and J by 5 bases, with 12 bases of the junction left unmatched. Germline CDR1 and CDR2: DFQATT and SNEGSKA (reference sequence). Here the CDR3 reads CSARDGQGAGVNEQYF. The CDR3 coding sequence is TGCAGTGCTAGAGACGGCCAGGGAGCGGGGGTTAACGAGCAGTACTTC.

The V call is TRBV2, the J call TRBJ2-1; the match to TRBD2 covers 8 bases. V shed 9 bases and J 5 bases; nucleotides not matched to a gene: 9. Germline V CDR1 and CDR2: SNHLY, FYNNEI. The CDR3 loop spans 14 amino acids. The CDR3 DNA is TGTGCCAGTCAACTAGCGGCAACGGACAATGAGCAGTTCTTC. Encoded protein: CASQLAATDNEQFF.

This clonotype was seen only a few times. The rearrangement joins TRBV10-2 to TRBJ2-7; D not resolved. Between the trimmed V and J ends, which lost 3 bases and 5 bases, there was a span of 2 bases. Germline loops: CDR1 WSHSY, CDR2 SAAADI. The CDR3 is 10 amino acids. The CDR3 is CASSDDEQYF. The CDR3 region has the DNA TGCGCCAGCAGTGATGACGAGCAGTACTTC.

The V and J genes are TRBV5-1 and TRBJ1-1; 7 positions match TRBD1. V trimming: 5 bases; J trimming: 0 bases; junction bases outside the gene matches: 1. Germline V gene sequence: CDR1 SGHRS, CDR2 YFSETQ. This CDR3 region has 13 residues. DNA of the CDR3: TGCGCCAGCAGGGGGACAGTGAACACTGAAGCTTTCTTT. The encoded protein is CASRGTVNTEAFF.

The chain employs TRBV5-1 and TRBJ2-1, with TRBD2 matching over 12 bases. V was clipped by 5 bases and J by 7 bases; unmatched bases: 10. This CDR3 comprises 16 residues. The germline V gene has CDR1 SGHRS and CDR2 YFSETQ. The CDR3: CASSPGTSGRRNEQFF. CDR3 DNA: TGCGCCAGCAGTCCCGGGACTAGCGGGCGGAGGAATGAGCAGTTCTTC. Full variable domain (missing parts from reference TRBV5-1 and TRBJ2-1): KAGVTQTPRYLIKTRGQQVTLSCSPISGHRSVSWYQQTPGQGLQFLFEYFSETQRNKGNFPGRFSGRQFSNSRSEMNVSTLELGDSALYLCASSPGTSGRRNEQFFGPGTRLTVL.

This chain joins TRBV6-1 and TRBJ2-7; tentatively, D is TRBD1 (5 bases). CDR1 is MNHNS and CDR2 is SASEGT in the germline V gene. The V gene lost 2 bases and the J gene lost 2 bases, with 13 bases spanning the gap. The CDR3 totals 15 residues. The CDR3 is CASSEIWQGPYEQYF. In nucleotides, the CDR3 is TGTGCCAGCAGTGAAATATGGCAGGGCCCCTACGAGCAGTACTTC.

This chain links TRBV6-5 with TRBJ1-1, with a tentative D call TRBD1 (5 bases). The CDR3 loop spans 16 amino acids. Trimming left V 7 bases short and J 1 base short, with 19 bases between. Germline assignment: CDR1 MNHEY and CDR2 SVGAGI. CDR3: CASNDFSAGRNTEAFF. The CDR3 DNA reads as TGTGCCAGCAATGACTTCTCTGCAGGGCGGAACACTGAAGCTTTCTTT.

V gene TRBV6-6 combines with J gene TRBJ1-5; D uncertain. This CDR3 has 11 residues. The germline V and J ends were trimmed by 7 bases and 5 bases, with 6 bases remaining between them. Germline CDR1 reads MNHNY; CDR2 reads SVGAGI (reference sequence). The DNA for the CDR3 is TGTGCCAGCAATAATGATCAGCCCCAGCATTTT. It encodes CASNNDQPQHF.